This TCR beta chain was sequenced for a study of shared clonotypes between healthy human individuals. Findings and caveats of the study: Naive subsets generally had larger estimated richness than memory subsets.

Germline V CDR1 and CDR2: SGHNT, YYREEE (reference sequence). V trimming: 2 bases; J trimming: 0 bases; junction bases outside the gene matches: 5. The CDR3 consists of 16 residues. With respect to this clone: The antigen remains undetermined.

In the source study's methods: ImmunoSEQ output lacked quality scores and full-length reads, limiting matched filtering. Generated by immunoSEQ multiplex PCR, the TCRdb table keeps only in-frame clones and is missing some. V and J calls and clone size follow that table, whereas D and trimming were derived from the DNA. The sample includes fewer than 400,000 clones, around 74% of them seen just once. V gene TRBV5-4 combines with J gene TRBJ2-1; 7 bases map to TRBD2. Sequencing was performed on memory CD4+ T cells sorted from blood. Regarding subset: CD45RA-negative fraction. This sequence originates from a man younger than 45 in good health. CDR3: CASSLGRGSSYNEQFF. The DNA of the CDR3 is TGTGCCAGCAGCTTAGGGCGGGGGAGCTCCTACAATGAGCAGTTCTTC.